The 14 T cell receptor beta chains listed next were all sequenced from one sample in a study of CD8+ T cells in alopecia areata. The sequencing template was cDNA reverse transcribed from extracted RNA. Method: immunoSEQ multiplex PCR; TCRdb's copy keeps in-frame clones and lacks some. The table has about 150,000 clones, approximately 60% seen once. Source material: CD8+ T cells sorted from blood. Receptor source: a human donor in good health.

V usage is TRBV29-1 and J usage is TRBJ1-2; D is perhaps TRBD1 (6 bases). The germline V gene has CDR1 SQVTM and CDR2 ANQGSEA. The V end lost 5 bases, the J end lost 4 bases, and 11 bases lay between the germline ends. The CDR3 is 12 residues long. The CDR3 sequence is CSVPGHSYGYTF. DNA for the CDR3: TGCAGCGTTCCGGGACACAGCTATGGCTACACCTTC.

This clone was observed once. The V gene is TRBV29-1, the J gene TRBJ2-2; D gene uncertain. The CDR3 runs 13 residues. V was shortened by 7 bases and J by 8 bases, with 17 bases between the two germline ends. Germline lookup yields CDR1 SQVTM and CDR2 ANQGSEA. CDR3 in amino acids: CSAPLRDSGELFF. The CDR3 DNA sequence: TGCAGCGCGCCACTTAGGGATTCGGGGGAGCTGTTTTTT.

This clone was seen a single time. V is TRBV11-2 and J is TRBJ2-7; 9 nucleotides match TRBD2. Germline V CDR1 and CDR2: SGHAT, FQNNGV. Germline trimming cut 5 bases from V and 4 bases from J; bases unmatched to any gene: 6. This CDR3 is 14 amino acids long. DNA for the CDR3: TGTGCCAGCAGCCCTGGACTAGCGACATACGAGCAGTACTTC. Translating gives CASSPGLATYEQYF.

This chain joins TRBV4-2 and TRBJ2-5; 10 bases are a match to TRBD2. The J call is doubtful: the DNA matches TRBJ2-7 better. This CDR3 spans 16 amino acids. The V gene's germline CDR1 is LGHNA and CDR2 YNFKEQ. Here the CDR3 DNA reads TGTGCCAGCAGCCCCGGGACTAGCGAATCGGCCTACGAGCAGTACTTC. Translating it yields CASSPGTSESAYEQYF.

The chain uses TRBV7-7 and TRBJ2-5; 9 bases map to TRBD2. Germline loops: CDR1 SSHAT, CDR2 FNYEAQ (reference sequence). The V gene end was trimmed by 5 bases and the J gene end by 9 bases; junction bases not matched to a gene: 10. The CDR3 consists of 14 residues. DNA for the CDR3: TGTGCCAGCAGCATAGGGGCGGGAGGGCCGCCCCAGTACTTC. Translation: CASSIGAGGPPQYF.

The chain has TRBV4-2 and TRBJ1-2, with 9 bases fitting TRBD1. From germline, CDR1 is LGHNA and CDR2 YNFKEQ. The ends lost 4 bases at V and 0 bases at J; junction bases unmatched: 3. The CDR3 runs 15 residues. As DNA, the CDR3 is TGTGCCAGCAGCCCTCGGACAGGGGCTAACTATGGCTACACCTTC. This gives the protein CASSPRTGANYGYTF.

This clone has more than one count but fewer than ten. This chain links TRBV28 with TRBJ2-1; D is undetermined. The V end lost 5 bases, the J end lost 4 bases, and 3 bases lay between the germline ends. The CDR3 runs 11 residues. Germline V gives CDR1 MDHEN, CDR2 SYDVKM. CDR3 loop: CASSAYNEQFF. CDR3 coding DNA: TGTGCCAGCAGTGCTTACAATGAGCAGTTCTTC.

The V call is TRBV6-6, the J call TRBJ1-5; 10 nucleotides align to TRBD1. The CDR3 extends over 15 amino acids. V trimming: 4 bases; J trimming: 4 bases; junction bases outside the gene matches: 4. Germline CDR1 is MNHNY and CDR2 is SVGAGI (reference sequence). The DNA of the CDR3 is TGTGCCAGCAGTTTCGGACAGGGGGTTAATCAGCCCCAGCATTTT. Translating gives CASSFGQGVNQPQHF.

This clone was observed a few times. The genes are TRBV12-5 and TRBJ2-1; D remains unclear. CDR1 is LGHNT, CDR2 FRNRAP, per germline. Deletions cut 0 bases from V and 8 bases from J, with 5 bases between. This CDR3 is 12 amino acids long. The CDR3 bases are TGTGCTAGTGGTTTGGTAGCCGATGAGCAGTTCTTC. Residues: CASGLVADEQFF.

CDR3 amino acids: CASSSTDTQYF. In DNA form, the CDR3 reads TGTGCCAGCAGTAGTACCGATACGCAGTATTTT. The genes are TRBV11-2 and TRBJ2-3; D remains unclear. The CDR3 is 11 amino acids. The V gene's germline CDR1 is SGHAT and CDR2 FQNNGV. V lost 6 bases and J 6 bases, leaving 7 bases between the germline ends.

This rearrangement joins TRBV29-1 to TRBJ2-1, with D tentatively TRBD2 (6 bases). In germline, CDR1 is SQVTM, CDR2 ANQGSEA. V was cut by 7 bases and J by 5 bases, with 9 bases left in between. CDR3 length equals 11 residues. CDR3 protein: CSARRDNEQFF. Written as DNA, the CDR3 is TGCAGCGCCAGGAGGGACAATGAGCAGTTCTTC.

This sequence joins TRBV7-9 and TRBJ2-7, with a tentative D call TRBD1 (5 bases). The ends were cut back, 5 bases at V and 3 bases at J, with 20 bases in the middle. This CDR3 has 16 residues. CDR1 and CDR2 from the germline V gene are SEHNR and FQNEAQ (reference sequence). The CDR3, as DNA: TGTGCCAGCAGCCATCCGCCCTCGGACATACTCTACGAGCAGTACTTC. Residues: CASSHPPSDILYEQYF.

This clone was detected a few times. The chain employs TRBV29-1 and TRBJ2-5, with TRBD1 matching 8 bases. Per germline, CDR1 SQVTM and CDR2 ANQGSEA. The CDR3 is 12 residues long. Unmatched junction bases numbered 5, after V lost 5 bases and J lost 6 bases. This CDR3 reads CSVRGDRKTQYF. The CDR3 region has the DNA TGCAGCGTTCGCGGGGACAGGAAGACCCAGTACTTC.

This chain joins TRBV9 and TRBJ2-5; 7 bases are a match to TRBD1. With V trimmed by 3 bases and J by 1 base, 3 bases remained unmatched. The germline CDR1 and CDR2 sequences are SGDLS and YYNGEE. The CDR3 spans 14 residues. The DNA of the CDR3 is TGTGCCAGCAGCGCCGGGACAGCCCAAGAGACCCAGTACTTC. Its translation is CASSAGTAQETQYF.